The 7 T cell receptor beta chains below were found in one sample sequenced in a study of T cell responses to AZD1222 COVID-19 vaccine (dated by TCRdb to the early 2020s). Interpreted using the paper, the time point label stands for: baseline before first vaccination. This specimen's treatment or condition label, interpreted: meningococcal conjugate vaccine given as trial control. The library was prepared using the immunoSEQ multiplex PCR assay. TCRdb took this table from immuneACCESS and kept in-frame rearrangements with V and J called. Such tables lack part of the clones; where checked against another copy, unresolved V genes explain under half of the gap, and the rest is unexplained. For this sample the table gives 200,000 or so clones, of which 87% were detected only once. The ten largest make up around 2.9% of the sample. The sequences come from peripheral blood, collected on day 0 of MenACWY control vaccination. All receptors come from an adult in good health.

This chain links TRBV30 with TRBJ1-4, with TRBD1 as a possible D gene (5 bases). V was cut by 6 bases and J by 0 bases, with 11 bases left in between. CDR1 is GTSNPN, CDR2 SVGIG, per germline (reference sequence). The CDR3 covers 14 residues. CDR3 DNA: TGTGCCTGTGTTCGAGGGGCAACTAATGAAAAACTGTTTTTT. It encodes CACVRGATNEKLFF. Looking up the rest from reference TRBV30 and TRBJ1-4 gives the full variable domain: SQTIHQWPATLVQPVGSPLSLECTVEGTSNPNLYWYRQAAGRGLQLLFYSVGIGQISSEVPQNLSASRPQDRQFILSSKKLLLSDSGFYLCACVRGATNEKLFFGSGTQLSVL.

The chain couples TRBV5-4 to TRBJ2-3; D remains ambiguous. Deletions cut 0 bases from V and 5 bases from J, with 10 bases between. CDR1 and CDR2 (germline): SGHNT, YYREEE (reference sequence). CDR3 length: 14 amino acids. CDR3: CASSLGNSVDTQYF. CDR3 in DNA: TGTGCCAGCAGCTTGGGTAACAGCGTAGATACGCAGTATTTT.

This chain uses TRBV5-1 with TRBJ2-3; D ambiguous. V lost 4 bases to trimming and J lost 9 bases, with 15 bases between them. Looked up from germline, CDR1 is SGHRS and CDR2 is YFSETQ. The CDR3 runs 13 residues. The CDR3 sequence: CASSVDTLGTQYF. DNA of the CDR3: TGCGCCAGCAGCGTCGACACCCTTGGGACGCAGTATTTT.

The V and J genes are TRBV2 and TRBJ1-6; 11 bases agree with TRBD1. Trimming at V came to 3 bases and at J to 9 bases, leaving 4 bases not matched to a gene. In germline, CDR1 is SNHLY, CDR2 FYNNEI. The CDR3 covers 15 residues. CDR3 sequence: CASSEIGTGGSPLHF. DNA of the CDR3: TGTGCCAGCAGTGAGATTGGGACAGGGGGTTCACCCCTCCACTTT.

The chain uses TRBV10-3 and TRBJ1-1; D possibly corresponds to TRBD1 (5 bases). This CDR3 is 15 amino acids long. Trimming cost V 2 bases and J 3 bases, with 13 bases left between them. The V gene's germline CDR1 is ENHRY and CDR2 SYGVKD. CDR3: CAISEGAGKDTEAFF. The CDR3 DNA reads as TGTGCCATCAGTGAGGGGGCAGGGAAGGACACTGAAGCTTTCTTT.

V gene TRBV27 combines with J gene TRBJ1-5; 11 nucleotides match TRBD1. This CDR3 is built from 19 residues. The germline V gene has CDR1 MNHEY and CDR2 SMNVEV (reference sequence). J gave up 2 bases and V 5 bases, and 14 bases lay outside the gene matches. The CDR3 loop reads CASSTVAGQGAVGNQPQHF. The DNA of the CDR3 is TGTGCCAGCAGTACCGTGGCCGGACAGGGGGCTGTTGGCAATCAGCCCCAGCATTTT.

This sequence joins TRBV2 and TRBJ2-4; 10 bases agree with TRBD2. The junction had 9 bases not matched to a gene; V was cut back by 7 bases and J by 0 bases. Germline CDR1 reads SNHLY; CDR2 reads FYNNEI. The CDR3 has 17 residues. DNA for the CDR3: TGTGCCAGCAAAGAGACTAGCGGGCCCCAAGCCAAAAACATTCAGTACTTC. This codes for CASKETSGPQAKNIQYF. Looking up the rest from reference TRBV2 and TRBJ2-4 gives the full variable domain: EPEVTQTPSHQVTQMGQEVILRCVPISNHLYFYWYRQILGQKVEFLVSFYNNEISEKSEIFDDQFSVERPDGSNFTLKIRSTKLEDSAMYFCASKETSGPQAKNIQYFGAGTRLSVL.